This T cell receptor (beta chain) was captured in a study of radiotherapy plus CTLA-4 blockade in lung cancer. The study treated chemo-refractory metastatic non-small-cell lung cancer patients with focal radiation plus ipilimumab CTLA-4 blockade. Sequencing was performed with immunoSEQ multiplex PCR; in TCRdb, only in-frame clones are kept and a portion is missing. The table lists approximately 90,000 clones, about 80% of them singletons, with around 0.8% in the top ten. Sequenced material: peripheral blood, taken from a patient treated with radiotherapy plus ipilimumab. This receptor was obtained from a human donor with non-small cell lung cancer who had stable disease on radiotherapy plus ipilimumab.

The CDR3 spells CASSQRPGLAASSYNEQFF. CDR3 bases: TGTGCCAGCAGCCAACGGCCCGGACTAGCGGCGAGCTCCTACAATGAGCAGTTCTTC. This chain connects TRBV4-2 to TRBJ2-1, with 10 positions matching TRBD2. CDR1 and CDR2 from the germline V gene are LGHNA and YNFKEQ. Germline trimming cut 2 bases from V and 0 bases from J; bases unmatched to any gene: 10. CDR3 length equals 19 residues.